This T cell receptor beta chain was captured in a study of blood T cell repertoires in COVID-19. Study summary: Acute and convalescent COVID-19 samples came from the United States, Italy and Spain. The analysed material was cDNA or gDNA that came from T cells, B-cell-depleted T cells, or PBMCs.

Individuals drawn from about two dozen US areas were about 18 to 89 years old. Participants classified as exposed had met a COVID-19 case within 2 weeks before study entry. Produced via immunoSEQ multiplex PCR; TCRdb's table is partial and in-frame only. This sample has 250,000 to 300,000 clones, with about four fifths found just once. The CDR3 runs to 14 residues. The V end lost 9 bases, the J end lost 5 bases, and 18 bases lay between the germline ends. In germline, CDR1 is KGHDR, CDR2 SFDVKD. The receptor comes from a man in his forties or fifties who had been exposed to COVID-19. This chain uses TRBV24-1 with TRBJ2-5; D perhaps matches TRBD2 (5 bases). The sequencing input was PBMCs or T cells enriched from blood (not recorded which). This CDR3 reads CATGPATGSETQYF. For the CDR3, the DNA is TGTGCCACCGGTCCCGCAACGGGGTCGGAGACCCAGTACTTC.